This T cell receptor beta chain was captured by sequencing in a study of T cell repertoires in aging, cancer and after chemotherapy. A mixed TRB-A/B primer pool amplified rearranged TRB by multiplex touch-down PCR. TCRdb re-called the multiplex PCR reads with MiXCR, one entry per CDR3 protein. Among several hundred distinct CDR3 sequences listed, roughly 27% were seen once. Peripheral blood genomic DNA, not sorted cells or RNA, was the template. This sequence was found in a human donor with a blood cancer. The material sequenced was blood.

The CDR3 loop reads CASSRQRRGNTEAFF. DNA for the CDR3: TGTGCCAGCAGCCGACAAAGACGGGGGAACACTGAAGCTTTCTTT. V gene TRBV6-5 combines with J gene TRBJ1-1; D remains ambiguous. This CDR3 spans 15 amino acids. Germline CDR1 reads MNHEY; CDR2 reads SVGAGI. The V and J ends lost 6 bases and 1 base respectively, with 15 bases between them.